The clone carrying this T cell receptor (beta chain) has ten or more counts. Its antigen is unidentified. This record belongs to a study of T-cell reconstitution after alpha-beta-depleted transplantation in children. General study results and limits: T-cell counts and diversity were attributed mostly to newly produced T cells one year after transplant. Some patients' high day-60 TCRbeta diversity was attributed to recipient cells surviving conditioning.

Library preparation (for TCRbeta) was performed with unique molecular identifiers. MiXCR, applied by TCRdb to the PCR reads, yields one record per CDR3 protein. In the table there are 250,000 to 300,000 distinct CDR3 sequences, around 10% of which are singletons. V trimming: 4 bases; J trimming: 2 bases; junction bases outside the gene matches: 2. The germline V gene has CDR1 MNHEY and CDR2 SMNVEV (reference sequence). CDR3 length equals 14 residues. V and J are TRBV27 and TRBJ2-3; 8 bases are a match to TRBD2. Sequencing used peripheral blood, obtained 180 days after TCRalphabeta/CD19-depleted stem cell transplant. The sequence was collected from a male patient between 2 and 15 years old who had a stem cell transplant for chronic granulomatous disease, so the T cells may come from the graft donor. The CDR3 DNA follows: TGTGCCAGCAGTTATAGCGGGGCCACAGATACGCAGTATTTT. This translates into CASSYSGATDTQYF.